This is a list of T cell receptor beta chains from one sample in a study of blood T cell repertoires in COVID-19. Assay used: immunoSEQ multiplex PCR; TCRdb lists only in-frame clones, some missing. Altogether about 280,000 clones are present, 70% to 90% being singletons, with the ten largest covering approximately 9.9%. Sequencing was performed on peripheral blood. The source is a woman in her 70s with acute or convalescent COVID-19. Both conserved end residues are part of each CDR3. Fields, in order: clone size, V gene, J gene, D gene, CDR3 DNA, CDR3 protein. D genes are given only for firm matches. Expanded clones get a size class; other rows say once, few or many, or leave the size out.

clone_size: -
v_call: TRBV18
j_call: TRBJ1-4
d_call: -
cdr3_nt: TGTGCCAGCTCACCAGAGGCGGTGGAGGAAAAACTGTTTTTT
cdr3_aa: CASSPEAVEEKLFF

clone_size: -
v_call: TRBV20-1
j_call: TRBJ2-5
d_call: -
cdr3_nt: TGCAGTGCAGGCCGGAGGGAGACCCAGTACTTC
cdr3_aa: CSAGRRETQYF

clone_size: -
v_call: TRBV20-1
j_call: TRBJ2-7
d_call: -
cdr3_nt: TGTAGTGCTACAGAATACTACGAGCAGTACTTC
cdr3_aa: CSATEYYEQYF

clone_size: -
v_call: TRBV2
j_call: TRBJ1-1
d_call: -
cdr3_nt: TGTGCCAGCACCGAGAGGAGCATCACTGAAGCTTTCTTT
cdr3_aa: CASTERSITEAFF

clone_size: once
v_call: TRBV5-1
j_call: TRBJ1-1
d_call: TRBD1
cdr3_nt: TGCGCCAGCAGCCAAGACAGGGTCGGCACTGAAGCTTTCTTT
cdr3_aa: CASSQDRVGTEAFF

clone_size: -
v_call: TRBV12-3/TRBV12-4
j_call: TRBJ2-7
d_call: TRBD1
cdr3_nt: TGTGCCAGCTGGGGACAGGAGGACTACGAGCAGTACTTC
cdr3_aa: CASWGQEDYEQYF

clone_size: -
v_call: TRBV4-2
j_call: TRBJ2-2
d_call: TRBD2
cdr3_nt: TGTGCCAGCAGCCATGAACTAGCGGGGGCTGTCACCGGGGAGCTGTTTTTT
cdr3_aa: CASSHELAGAVTGELFF

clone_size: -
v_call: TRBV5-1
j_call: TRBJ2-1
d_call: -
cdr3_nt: TGCGCCAGCAGCTTGACCGGGACACCAAGAAATGAGCAGTTCTTC
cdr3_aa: CASSLTGTPRNEQFF

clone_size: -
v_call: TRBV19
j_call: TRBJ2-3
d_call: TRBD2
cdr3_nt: TGTGCCAGTAGCCTTCTTCAGACTAGCGGGTCTCGCACAGATACGCAGTATTTT
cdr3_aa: CASSLLQTSGSRTDTQYF

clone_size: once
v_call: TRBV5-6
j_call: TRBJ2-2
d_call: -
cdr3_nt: TGTGCCAGCAGCCCCCGAGGGCCCGGGGAGCTGTTTTTT
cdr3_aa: CASSPRGPGELFF

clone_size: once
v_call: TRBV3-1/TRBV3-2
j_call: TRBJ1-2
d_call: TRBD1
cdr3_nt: TGTGCCAGCAGCCTCGACAGGGCCTATGGCTACACCTTC
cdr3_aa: CASSLDRAYGYTF

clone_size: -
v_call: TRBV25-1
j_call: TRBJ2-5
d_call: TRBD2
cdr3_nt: TGTGCCAGCAGCTTTAGCGGGGGGGTGGAGACCCAGTACTTC
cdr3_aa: CASSFSGGVETQYF

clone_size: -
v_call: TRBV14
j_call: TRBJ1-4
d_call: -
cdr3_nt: TGTGCCAGCAGCCAAGGCCCGGGGGTGACTAATGAAAAACTGTTTTTT
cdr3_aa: CASSQGPGVTNEKLFF

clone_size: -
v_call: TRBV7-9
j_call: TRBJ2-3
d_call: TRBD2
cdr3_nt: TGTGCCAGCAGCTTGGTTAGCGGGAGCACAGATACGCAGTATTTT
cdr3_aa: CASSLVSGSTDTQYF

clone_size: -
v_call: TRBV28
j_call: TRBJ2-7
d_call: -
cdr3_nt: TGTGCCAGCAGTTTAAGGGGGTCCCCCCGATACGAGCAGTACTTC
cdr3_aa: CASSLRGSPRYEQYF

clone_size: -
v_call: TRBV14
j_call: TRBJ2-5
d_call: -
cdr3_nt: TGTGCCAGCAGCCAACAGACAGGCCGGGGAGAGACCCAGTACTTC
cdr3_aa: CASSQQTGRGETQYF

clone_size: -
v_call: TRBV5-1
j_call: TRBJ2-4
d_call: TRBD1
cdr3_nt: TGCGCCAGCAGCCCAACCGCAGGGGGTACCATTCAGTACTTC
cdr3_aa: CASSPTAGGTIQYF

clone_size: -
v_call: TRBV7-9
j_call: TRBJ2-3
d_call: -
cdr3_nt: TGTGCCAGCAGGGGGTCAGGGGTCATCGATACGCAGTATTTT
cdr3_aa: CASRGSGVIDTQYF

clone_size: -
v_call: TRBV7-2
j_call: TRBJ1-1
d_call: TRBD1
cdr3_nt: TGTGCCAGCAGCCTCACCGGGACAGCGAACACTGAAGCTTTCTTT
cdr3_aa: CASSLTGTANTEAFF

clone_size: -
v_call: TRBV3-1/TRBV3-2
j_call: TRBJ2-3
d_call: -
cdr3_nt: TGTGCCAGCAGCCCCAGGGGAGGCACAGATACGCAGTATTTT
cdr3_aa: CASSPRGGTDTQYF

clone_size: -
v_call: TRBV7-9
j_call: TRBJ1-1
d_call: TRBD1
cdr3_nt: TGTGCCAGCAGGACAGGGGCAGGTGAAGCTTTCTTT
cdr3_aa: CASRTGAGEAFF

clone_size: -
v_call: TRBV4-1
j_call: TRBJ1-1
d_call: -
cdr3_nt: TGCGCCAGCAGAAGTCACATGAACACTGAAGCTTTCTTT
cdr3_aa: CASRSHMNTEAFF

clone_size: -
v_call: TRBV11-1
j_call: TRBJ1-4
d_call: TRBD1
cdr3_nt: TGTGCCAGCAGCCTGGGGGACAGGCCAAATGAAAAACTGTTTTTT
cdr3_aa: CASSLGDRPNEKLFF

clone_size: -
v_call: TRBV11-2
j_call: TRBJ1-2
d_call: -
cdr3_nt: TGTGCCAGCAGCTCTACAGCTTCCTATGGCTACACCTTC
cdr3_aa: CASSSTASYGYTF

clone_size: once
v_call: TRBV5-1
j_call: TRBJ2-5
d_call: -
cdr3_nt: TGCGCCAGCAGCTGGGGTGAGGTCGCGGGAAAAGAGACCCAGTACTTC
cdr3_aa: CASSWGEVAGKETQYF

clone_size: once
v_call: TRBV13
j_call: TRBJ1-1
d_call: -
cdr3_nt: TGTGCCAGCAGCTCCGACGGGGAGATGAACACTGAAGCTTTCTTT
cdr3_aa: CASSSDGEMNTEAFF